This T cell receptor (beta chain) was observed in a study of blood T cells in healthy people across ages. The germline gives CDR1 LGHNA, CDR2 YSLEER. The CDR3 is 15 amino acids. Trimming shortened V by 1 base and J by 2 bases, and 9 bases separated the two germline ends. Primed by a sample-barcoded 5' primer and a J-beta primer mix, a second PCR proceeded for about 7 to 12 cycles. Via MiXCR, TCRdb re-called the 5' RACE reads, giving one row per CDR3 protein. The sample records some 1,800,000 distinct CDR3 sequences, around 40% being singletons. In regard to this clonotype: The target antigen is unknown.

Points from the study as a whole: Samples with more naive T cells showed higher observed beta diversity. The study found more naive CD4+ cells and higher diversity in long-lived than aged donors.

Caucasian individuals from Russia who were healthy and aged about 6 to 90 acted as donors. The clonotype originates from a human donor in good health. The chain employs TRBV4-3 and TRBJ2-1; D not resolved. The sample consisted of blood. The CDR3 DNA sequence: TGCGCCAGCAGCCAAGTTCTATCCGCCTACAATGAGCAGTTCTTC. Translated: CASSQVLSAYNEQFF.